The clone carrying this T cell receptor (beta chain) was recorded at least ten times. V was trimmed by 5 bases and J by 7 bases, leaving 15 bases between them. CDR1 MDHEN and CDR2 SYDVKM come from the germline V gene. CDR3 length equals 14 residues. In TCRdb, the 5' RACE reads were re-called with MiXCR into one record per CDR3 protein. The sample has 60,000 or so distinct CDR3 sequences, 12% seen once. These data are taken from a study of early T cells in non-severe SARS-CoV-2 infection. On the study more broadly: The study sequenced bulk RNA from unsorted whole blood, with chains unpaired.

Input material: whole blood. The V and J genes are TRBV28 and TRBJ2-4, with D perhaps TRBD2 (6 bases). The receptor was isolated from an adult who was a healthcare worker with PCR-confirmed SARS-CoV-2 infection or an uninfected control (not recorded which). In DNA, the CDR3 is TGTGCCAGCAGTCCCGGGACGGCGGGGAACATTCAGTACTTC. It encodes CASSPGTAGNIQYF.